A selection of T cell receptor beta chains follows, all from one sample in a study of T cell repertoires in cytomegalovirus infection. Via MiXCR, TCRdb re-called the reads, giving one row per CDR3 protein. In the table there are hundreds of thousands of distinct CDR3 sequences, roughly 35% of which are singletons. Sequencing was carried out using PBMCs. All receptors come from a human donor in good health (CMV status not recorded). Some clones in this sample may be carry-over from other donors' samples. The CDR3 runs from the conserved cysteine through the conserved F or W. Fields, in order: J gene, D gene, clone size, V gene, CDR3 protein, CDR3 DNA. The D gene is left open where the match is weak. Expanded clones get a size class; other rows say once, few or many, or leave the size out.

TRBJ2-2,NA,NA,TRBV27,CASSFRRSGELFF,TGTGCCAGCAGTTTCCGCAGGTCTGGGGAGCTGTTTTTT
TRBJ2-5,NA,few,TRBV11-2,CASSFREETQYF,TGTGCCAGCAGCTTTAGGGAAGAGACCCAGTACTTC
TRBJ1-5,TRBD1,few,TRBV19,CASSDRDRGNQPQHF,TGTGCCAGTAGTGACCGGGACAGGGGCAATCAGCCCCAGCATTTT
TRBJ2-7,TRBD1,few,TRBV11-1,CASSFDQDRVGQQYF,TGTGCCAGCAGCTTCGACCAGGACAGGGTTGGCCAGCAGTACTTC
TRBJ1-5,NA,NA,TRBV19,CASSIPGHAQPQHF,TGTGCCAGTAGTATACCGGGACATGCTCAGCCCCAGCATTTT
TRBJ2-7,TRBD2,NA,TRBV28,CASREIAGTSGRGIEQYF,TGTGCCAGCAGGGAGATAGCCGGGACTAGCGGGAGGGGAATCGAGCAGTACTTC
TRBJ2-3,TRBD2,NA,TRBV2,CASSSGTSVDTDTQYF,TGTGCCAGCAGTTCCGGGACTAGCGTTGACACAGATACGCAGTATTTT
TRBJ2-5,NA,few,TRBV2,CASRDDRLGTQYF,TGTGCCAGCAGGGATGACAGGCTTGGGACCCAGTACTTC
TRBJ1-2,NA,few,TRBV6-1,CASSGGQRVRGYTF,TGTGCCAGCAGTGGCGGACAGCGGGTTCGTGGCTACACCTTC
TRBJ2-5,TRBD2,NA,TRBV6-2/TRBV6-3,CASSLTSVGETQYF,TGTGCCAGCAGTCTGACTAGCGTCGGAGAGACCCAGTACTTC
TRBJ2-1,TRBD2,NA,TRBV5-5,CASSLRVAGGPSEQFF,TGTGCCAGCAGCTTGAGGGTGGCGGGAGGGCCCAGTGAGCAGTTCTTC
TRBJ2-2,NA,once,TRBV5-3,CASSLEVNTGELFF,TGTGCCAGCAGCTTGGAGGTGAACACCGGGGAGCTGTTTTTT
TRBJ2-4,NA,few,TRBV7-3,CASSQEQGTPLMAKNIQYF,TGTGCCAGCAGCCAAGAACAGGGTACCCCCTTGATGGCCAAAAACATTCAGTACTTC
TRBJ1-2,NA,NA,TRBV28,CASSFPGGAGYTF,TGTGCCAGCAGTTTCCCCGGGGGCGCGGGCTACACCTTC